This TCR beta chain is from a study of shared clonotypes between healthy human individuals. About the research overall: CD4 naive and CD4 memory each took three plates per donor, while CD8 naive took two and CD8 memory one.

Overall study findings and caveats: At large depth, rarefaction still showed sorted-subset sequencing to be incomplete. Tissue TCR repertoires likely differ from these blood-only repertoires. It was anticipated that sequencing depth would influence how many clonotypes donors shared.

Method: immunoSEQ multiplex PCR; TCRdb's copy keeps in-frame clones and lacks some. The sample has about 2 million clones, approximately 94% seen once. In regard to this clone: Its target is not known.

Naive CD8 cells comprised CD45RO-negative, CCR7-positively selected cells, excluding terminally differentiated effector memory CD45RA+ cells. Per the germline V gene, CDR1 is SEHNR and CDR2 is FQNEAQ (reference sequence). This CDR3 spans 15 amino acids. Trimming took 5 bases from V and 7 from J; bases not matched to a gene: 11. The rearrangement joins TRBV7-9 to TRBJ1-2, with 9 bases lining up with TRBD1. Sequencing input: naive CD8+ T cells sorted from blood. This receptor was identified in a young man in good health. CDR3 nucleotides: TGTGCCAGCAGCCATGCAGGACAGGGGATGGCTGGCTACACCTTC. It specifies CASSHAGQGMAGYTF.